This paragraph reports one T cell receptor (beta chain). Researchers ran the PCR with 60 Vbeta and 13 Jbeta primers. Sequencing was performed with immunoSEQ multiplex PCR; in TCRdb, only in-frame clones are kept and a portion is missing. The profile shows about 120,000 clones, 80% of them singletons. The CDR3 contains 15 residues. The germline gives CDR1 SNHLY, CDR2 FYNNEI. Trimming stripped 6 bases from V and 3 bases from J, with 15 bases between. These data come from a study of cytomegalovirus exposure and HLA in healthy donors. The V gene is TRBV2, the J gene TRBJ2-1; possibly TRBD2 for D (7 bases). Sequencing was carried out using PBMCs. The clonotype comes from a female donor in good health and CMV-seropositive. The CDR3 here is CASSPGGQGYNEQFF. The CDR3 region has the DNA TGTGCCAGCAGCCCGGGGGGCCAGGGCTACAATGAGCAGTTCTTC. Variable domain in full (rest from reference TRBV2 and TRBJ2-1): EPEVTQTPSHQVTQMGQEVILRCVPISNHLYFYWYRQILGQKVEFLVSFYNNEISEKSEIFDDQFSVERPDGSNFTLKIRSTKLEDSAMYFCASSPGGQGYNEQFFGPGTRLTVL.